These T cell receptor beta chains were read from a single sample in a study of T cells in Graves' hyperthyroidism and ophthalmopathy. One entry per CDR3 protein, called by TCRdb with MiXCR from the multiplex PCR reads. The sample records around 210,000 distinct CDR3 sequences, 17% being singletons. The sequenced sample consisted of blood. Receptors originate from a woman between 50 and 59 years old with Graves' hyperthyroidism. The CDR3 runs from the conserved cysteine through the conserved F or W. Fields, in order: CDR3 protein, V gene, J gene, D gene. D genes are given only for firm matches.

CATDISSGANVLTF	TRBV12-3/TRBV12-4	TRBJ2-6	.
CSARRPGVEETQYF	TRBV20-1	TRBJ2-5	.
CASSPWTSAEADTQYF	TRBV18	TRBJ2-3	TRBD2
CSAREVGIVDQNHYEQYF	TRBV20-1	TRBJ2-7	.
CAWSVPGLAGSDTQYF	TRBV30	TRBJ2-3	TRBD2
CSAPGLARGEQFF	TRBV20-1	TRBJ2-1	TRBD2
CSARDRQLTEAFF	TRBV20-1	TRBJ1-1	.
CSARDGASGSSEQFF	TRBV20-1	TRBJ2-1	TRBD2
CAISEGPENSPLHF	TRBV10-3	TRBJ1-6	.
CASSYSPAGDRLETQYF	TRBV7-6	TRBJ2-5	TRBD2
CSATQGDSYEQYF	TRBV20-1	TRBJ2-7	TRBD1
CASSLAGQFNEKLFF	TRBV5-1	TRBJ1-4	TRBD1
CASSDPGPRRYF	TRBV2	TRBJ2-7	.
CASSLRGSNQPQHF	TRBV12-3/TRBV12-4	TRBJ1-5	.
CSARDPAGLNNEQFF	TRBV20-1	TRBJ2-1	.
CAISDRGIYEQYF	TRBV10-3	TRBJ2-7	.
CATTGLSNQPQHF	TRBV12-3/TRBV12-4	TRBJ1-5	.
CASKNPGTATEKLFF	TRBV27	TRBJ1-4	.
CASSERGAQSAYGYTF	TRBV2	TRBJ1-2	.
CAWSTWITEAFF	TRBV30	TRBJ1-1	.
CASRGTSSNTGELFF	TRBV12-3/TRBV12-4	TRBJ2-2	TRBD2
CATSRDGGGQGEETQYF	TRBV15	TRBJ2-5	TRBD1